This T cell receptor beta chain stems from a study of blood T cell repertoires in COVID-19. Study details: Samples taken during acute and convalescent COVID-19 were collected in the United States, Italy and Spain. Sources were T cells, B-cell-depleted T cells, or PBMCs; the material itself was cDNA or gDNA.

Authors' processing steps: Reference gene primer amplification gave estimated nucleated cell counts. Repertoires were generated with immunoSEQ multiplex PCR, while TCRdb's copy carries only in-frame clones and drops some. V, J and clone size are taken as reported in that table, and D and trimming were inferred from the DNA itself. The data contain under 95,000 clones, roughly 88% of them singletons. V lost 4 bases and J 0 bases, leaving 11 bases between the germline ends. CDR3 size: 15 residues. Germline loops: CDR1 SGHNT, CDR2 YYREEE (reference sequence). This clone was picked up one time. Sequenced: peripheral blood. This clonotype was obtained from a woman at least 80 years old with active or convalescent COVID-19. The chain is built from TRBV5-4 and TRBJ2-1; no definite D call. CDR3 residues: CASSPTGPSYNEQFF. CDR3 nucleotide sequence: TGTGCCAGCAGCCCTACGGGTCCCTCCTACAATGAGCAGTTCTTC.